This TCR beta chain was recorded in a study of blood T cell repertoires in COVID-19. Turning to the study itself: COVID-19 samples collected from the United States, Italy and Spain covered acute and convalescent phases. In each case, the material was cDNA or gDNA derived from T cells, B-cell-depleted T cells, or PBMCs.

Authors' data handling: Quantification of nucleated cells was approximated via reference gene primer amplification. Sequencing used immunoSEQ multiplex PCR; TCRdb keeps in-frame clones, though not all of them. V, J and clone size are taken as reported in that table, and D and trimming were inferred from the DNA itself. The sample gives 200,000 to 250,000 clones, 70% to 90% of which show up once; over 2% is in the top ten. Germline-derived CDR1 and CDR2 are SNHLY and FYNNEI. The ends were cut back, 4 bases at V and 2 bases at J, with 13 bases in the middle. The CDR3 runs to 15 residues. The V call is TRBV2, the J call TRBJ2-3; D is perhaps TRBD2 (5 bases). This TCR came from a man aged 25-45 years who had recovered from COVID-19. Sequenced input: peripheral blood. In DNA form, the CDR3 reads TGTGCCAGCAGTGCCCCAGCGGTATTCACAGATACGCAGTATTTT. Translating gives CASSAPAVFTDTQYF.